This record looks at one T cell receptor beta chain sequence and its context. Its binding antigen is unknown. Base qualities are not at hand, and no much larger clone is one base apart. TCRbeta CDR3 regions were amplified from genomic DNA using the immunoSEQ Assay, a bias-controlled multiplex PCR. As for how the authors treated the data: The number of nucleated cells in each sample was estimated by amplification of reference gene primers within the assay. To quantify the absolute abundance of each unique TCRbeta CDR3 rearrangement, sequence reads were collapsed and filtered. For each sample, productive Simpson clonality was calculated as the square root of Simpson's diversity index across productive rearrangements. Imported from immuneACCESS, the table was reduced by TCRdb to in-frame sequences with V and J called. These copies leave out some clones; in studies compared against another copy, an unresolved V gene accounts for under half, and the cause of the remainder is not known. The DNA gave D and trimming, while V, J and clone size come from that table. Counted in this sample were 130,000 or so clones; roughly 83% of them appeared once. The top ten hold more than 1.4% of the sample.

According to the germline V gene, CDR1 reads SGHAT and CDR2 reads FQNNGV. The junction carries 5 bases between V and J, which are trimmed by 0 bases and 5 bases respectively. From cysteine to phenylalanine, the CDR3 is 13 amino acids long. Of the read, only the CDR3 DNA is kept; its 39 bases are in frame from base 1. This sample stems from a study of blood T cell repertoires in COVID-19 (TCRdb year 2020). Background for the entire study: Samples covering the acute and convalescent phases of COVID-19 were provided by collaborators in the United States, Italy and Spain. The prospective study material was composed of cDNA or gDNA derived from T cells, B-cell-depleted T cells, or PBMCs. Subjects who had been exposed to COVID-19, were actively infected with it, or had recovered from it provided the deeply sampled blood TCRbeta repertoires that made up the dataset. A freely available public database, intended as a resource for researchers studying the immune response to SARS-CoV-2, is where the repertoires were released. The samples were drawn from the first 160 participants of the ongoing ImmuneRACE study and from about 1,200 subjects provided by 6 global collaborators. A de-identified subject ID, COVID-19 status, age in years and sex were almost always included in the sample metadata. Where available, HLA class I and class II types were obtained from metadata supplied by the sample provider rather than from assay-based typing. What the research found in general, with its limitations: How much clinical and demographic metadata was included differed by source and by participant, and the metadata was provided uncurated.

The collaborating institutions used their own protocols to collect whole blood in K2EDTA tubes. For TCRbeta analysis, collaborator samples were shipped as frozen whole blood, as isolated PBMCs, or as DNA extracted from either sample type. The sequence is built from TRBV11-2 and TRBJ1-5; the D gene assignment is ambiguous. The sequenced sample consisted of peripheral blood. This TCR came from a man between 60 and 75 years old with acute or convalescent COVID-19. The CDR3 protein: CASSLDRDQPQHF. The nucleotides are TGTGCCAGCAGCTTAGATCGGGATCAGCCCCAGCATTTT.